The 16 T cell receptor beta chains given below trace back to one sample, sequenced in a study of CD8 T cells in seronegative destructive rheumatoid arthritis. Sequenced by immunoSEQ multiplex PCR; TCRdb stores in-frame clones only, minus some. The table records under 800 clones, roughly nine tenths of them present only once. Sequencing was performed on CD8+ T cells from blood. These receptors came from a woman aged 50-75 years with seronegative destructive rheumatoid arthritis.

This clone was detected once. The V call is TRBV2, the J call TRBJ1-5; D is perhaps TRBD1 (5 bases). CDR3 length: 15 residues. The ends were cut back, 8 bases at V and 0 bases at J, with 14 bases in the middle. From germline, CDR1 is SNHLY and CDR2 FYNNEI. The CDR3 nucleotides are TGTGCCAGCGGGCAGGGAAAGTATAGCAATCAGCCCCAGCATTTT. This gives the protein CASGQGKYSNQPQHF.

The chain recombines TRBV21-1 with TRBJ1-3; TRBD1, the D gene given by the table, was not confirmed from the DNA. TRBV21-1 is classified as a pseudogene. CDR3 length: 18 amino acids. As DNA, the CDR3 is TGTGCCAGCAGAAAAGATACTAAAAGCTGGACAGATGGAAACACCATATATTTT. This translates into CASRKDTKSWTDGNTIYF.

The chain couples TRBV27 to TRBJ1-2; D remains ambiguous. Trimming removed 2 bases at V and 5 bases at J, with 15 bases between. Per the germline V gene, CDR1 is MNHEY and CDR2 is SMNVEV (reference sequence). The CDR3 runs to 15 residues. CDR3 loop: CASSLRGNDRYGYTF. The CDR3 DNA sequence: TGTGCCAGCAGTTTAAGAGGCAACGACCGTTATGGCTACACCTTC.

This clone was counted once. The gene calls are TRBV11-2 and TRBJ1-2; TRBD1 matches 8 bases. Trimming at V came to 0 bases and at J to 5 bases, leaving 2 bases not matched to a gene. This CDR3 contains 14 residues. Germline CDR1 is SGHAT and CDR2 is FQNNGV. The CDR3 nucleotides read TGTGCCAGCAGCTTAGATGACAGGGGATATGGCTACACCTTC. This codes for CASSLDDRGYGYTF.

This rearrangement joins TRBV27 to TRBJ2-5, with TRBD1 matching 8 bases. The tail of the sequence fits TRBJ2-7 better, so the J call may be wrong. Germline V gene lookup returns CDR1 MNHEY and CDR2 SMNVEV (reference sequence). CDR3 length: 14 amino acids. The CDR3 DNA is TGTGCCAGCAGTGTCCGCGGACAGGGCTACGAGCAGTACTTC. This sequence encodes CASSVRGQGYEQYF.

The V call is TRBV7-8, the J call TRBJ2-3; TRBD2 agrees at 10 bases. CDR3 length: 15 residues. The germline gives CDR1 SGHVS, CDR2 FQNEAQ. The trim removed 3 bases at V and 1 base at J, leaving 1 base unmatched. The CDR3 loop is CASSFGTSGTDTQYF. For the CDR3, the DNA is TGTGCCAGCAGCTTTGGGACTAGCGGCACAGATACGCAGTATTTT. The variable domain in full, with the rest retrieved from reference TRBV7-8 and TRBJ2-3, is GAGVSQSPRYKVAKRGQDVALRCDPISGHVSLFWYQQALGQGPEFLTYFQNEAQLDKSGLPSDRFFAERPEGSVSTLKIQRTQQEDSAVYLCASSFGTSGTDTQYFGPGTRLTVL.

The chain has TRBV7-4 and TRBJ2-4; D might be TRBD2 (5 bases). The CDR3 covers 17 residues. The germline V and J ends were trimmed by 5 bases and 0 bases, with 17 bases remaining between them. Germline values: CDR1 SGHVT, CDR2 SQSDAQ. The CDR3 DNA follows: TGTGCCAGCAGCCACCCCCGGACTGACGTAGCCAAAAACATTCAGTACTTC. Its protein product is CASSHPRTDVAKNIQYF. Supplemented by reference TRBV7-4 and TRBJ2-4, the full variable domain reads GAGVSQSPRYKVAKRGRDVALRCDSISGHVTLYWYRQTLGQGSEVLTYSQSDAQRDKSGRPSGRFSAERPERSVSTLKIQRTEQGDSAVYLCASSHPRTDVAKNIQYFGAGTRLSVL.

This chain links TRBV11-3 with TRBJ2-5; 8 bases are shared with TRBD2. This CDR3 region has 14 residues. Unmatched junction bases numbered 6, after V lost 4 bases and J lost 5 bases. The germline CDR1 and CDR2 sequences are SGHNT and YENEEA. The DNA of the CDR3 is TGTGCCAGCAGCTCCGAACTAGCGGCGGAGACCCAGTACTTC. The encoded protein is CASSSELAAETQYF.

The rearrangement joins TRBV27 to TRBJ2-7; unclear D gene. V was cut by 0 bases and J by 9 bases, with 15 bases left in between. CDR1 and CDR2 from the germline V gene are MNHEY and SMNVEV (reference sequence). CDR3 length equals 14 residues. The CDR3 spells CASSLSTQDLRQYF. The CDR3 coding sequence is TGTGCCAGCAGTTTATCTACTCAGGATCTTCGGCAGTACTTC.

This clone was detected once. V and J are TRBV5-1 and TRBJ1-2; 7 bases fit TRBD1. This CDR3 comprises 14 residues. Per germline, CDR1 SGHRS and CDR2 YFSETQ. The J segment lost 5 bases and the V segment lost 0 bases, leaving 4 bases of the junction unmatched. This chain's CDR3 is CASSLGRGQYGYTF. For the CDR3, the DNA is TGCGCCAGCAGCTTGGGAAGGGGGCAATATGGCTACACCTTC.

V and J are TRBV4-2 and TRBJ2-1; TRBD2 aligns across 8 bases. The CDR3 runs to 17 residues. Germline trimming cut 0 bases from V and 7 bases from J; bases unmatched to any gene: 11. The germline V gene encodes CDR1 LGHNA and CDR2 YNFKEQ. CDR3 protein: CASSQDGAGGASNEQFF. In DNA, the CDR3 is TGTGCCAGCAGCCAAGATGGGGCGGGGGGCGCTTCGAATGAGCAGTTCTTC.

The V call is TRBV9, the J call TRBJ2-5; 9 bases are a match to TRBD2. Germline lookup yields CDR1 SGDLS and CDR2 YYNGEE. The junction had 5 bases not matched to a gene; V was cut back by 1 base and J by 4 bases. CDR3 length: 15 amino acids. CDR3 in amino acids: CASSVYAGGGETQYF. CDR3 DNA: TGTGCCAGCAGCGTATATGCGGGGGGGGGAGAGACCCAGTACTTC.

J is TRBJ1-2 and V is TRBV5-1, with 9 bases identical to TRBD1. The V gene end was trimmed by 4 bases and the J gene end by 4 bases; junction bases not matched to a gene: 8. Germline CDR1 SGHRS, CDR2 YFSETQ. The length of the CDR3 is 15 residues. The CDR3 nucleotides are TGCGCCAGCAGCGTGGTACAGGGGGCTTTCTATGGCTACACCTTC. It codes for CASSVVQGAFYGYTF.

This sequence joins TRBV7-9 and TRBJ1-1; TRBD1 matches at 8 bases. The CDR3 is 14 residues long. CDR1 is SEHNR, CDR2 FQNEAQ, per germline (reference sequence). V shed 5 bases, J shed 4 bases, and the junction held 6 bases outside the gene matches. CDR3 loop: CASSTTTGVTEAFF. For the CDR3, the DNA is TGTGCCAGCAGCACGACGACAGGGGTCACTGAAGCTTTCTTT.

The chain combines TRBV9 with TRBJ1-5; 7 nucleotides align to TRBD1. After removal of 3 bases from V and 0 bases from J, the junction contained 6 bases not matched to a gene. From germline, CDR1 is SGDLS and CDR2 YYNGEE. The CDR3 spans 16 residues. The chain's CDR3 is CASSDDTGDSNQPQHF. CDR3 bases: TGTGCCAGCAGCGACGACACAGGGGATAGCAATCAGCCCCAGCATTTT.

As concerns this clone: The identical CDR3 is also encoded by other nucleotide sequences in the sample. The CDR3 DNA is TGTGCCAGCAGCCCGGGGGGGCGGGAGGGGGGGAATGAGCAGTTCTTC. Its protein product is CASSPGGREGGNEQFF. V is TRBV11-1 and J is TRBJ2-1, with TRBD2 identical over 9 bases. Germline-derived CDR1 and CDR2 are SGHAT and FQDESV (reference sequence). The CDR3 has 16 amino acids. With V trimmed by 5 bases and J by 7 bases, 12 bases remained unmatched.